A single sample gave rise to the 14 T cell receptor beta chains below, sequenced in a study of early T cells in non-severe SARS-CoV-2 infection. One entry per CDR3 protein, called by TCRdb with MiXCR from the 5' RACE reads. The repertoire holds some 34,000 distinct CDR3 sequences, with approximately 7.1% as singletons. Here the sequenced sample was whole blood, taken at baseline. These receptor sequences come from an adult who was a healthcare worker with PCR-confirmed SARS-CoV-2 infection or an uninfected control (not recorded which).

Judged by abundance, this clonotype is medium-sized (0.01 to 0.1%). The chain is built from TRBV4-3 and TRBJ1-2, with D perhaps TRBD1 (5 bases). CDR1 LGHNA and CDR2 YSLEER come from the germline V gene. V dropped 4 bases and J dropped 0 bases, with 12 bases sitting between them. The CDR3 runs to 15 residues. In DNA form, the CDR3 reads TGCGCCAGCAGCCCAGCTAGGGGAACTAACTATGGCTACACCTTC. Protein product: CASSPARGTNYGYTF.

To note about this clonotype: A read error may explain this, as a much larger clone is one base away. The CDR3 is CVTSETSREQFF. The CDR3 DNA follows: TGTGTCACCAGTGAAACTTCCCGGGAGCAGTTCTTC. J is TRBJ2-1 and V is TRBV24-1; D uncertain. Germline CDR1 is KGHDR and CDR2 is SFDVKD. The CDR3 extends over 12 amino acids.

This clonotype was counted at least ten times. The rearrangement uses TRBV10-2 and TRBJ1-1; 8 bases match TRBD1. V trimming: 7 bases; J trimming: 0 bases; junction bases outside the gene matches: 7. This CDR3 has 15 residues. Germline V gene lookup returns CDR1 WSHSY and CDR2 SAAADI. CDR3 in amino acids: CASTLETGVNTEAFF. CDR3 nucleotides: TGCGCCAGCACCCTAGAGACAGGGGTGAACACTGAAGCTTTCTTT.

This clonotype was recorded at least ten times. The chain uses TRBV12-3 or TRBV12-4 and TRBJ1-3; TRBD1 is a possible D gene (6 bases). Trimming took off 6 bases at V and 4 bases at J, with 22 bases between the two ends. The CDR3 totals 17 residues. CDR3 residues: CASSLRPTGLGGNTIYF. In DNA form, the CDR3 reads TGTGCCAGCAGCTTACGGCCGACAGGCCTGGGGGGAAACACCATATATTTT.

The rearrangement joins TRBV4-2 to TRBJ2-5; 7 nucleotides match TRBD2. This CDR3 is 16 amino acids long. The junction had 7 bases not matched to a gene; V was cut back by 1 base and J by 2 bases. Germline CDR1 LGHNA, CDR2 YNFKEQ. This CDR3 reads CASSQGIGRRQETQYF. Written as DNA, the CDR3 is TGTGCCAGCAGCCAAGGTATCGGGAGGAGGCAAGAGACCCAGTACTTC.

This clonotype came up many times. The V call is TRBV7-2, the J call TRBJ2-2; no firm D call. The CDR3 loop spans 14 amino acids. The V end was cut by 3 bases, the J end by 1 base, with 6 bases between. The V gene's germline CDR1 is SGHTA and CDR2 FQGNSA. CDR3 loop: CASSFSRNTGELFF. The CDR3 region has the DNA TGTGCCAGCAGCTTTAGCAGGAACACCGGGGAGCTGTTTTTT. The full variable domain, in which reference TRBV7-2 and TRBJ2-2 provide the parts outside the CDR3, is GAGVSQSPSNKVTEKGKDVELRCDPISGHTALYWYRQSLGQGLEFLIYFQGNSAPDKSGLPSDRFSAERTGGSVSTLTIQRTQQEDSAVYLCASSFSRNTGELFFGEGSRLTVL.

This clonotype was counted at least ten times. The gene calls are TRBV2 and TRBJ2-1; D is possibly TRBD1 or TRBD2 (6 bases each). This CDR3 has 13 residues. Trimming removed 7 bases at V and 9 bases at J, with 16 bases between. Germline assignment: CDR1 SNHLY and CDR2 FYNNEI. DNA of the CDR3: TGTGCCAGCACTACGATCAGGGGAGGTGAGCAGTTCTTC. As protein: CASTTIRGGEQFF.

The sample holds a few counts of this clonotype. This chain links TRBV7-6 with TRBJ2-1, with TRBD2 matching 8 bases. The CDR3 has 17 residues. Trimming cost V 4 bases and J 6 bases; bases outside gene matches: 14. CDR1 and CDR2 from the germline V gene are SGHVS and FNYEAQ. The CDR3 loop is CASSSTAGASGPNEQFF. Written as DNA, the CDR3 is TGTGCCAGCAGCTCCACAGCAGGGGCTAGCGGGCCCAATGAGCAGTTCTTC.

This clonotype was counted a few times. The chain links TRBV6-6 to TRBJ1-4; 8 bases align to TRBD1. This CDR3 has 14 residues. Trimming took 6 bases from V and 8 from J; bases not matched to a gene: 8. The V gene's germline CDR1 is MNHNY and CDR2 SVGAGI (reference sequence). The chain's CDR3 is CASSSGTGREKLFF. CDR3 nucleotides: TGTGCCAGCAGCTCCGGGACAGGACGGGAAAAACTGTTTTTT.

In its sample, this clonotype was seen a few times. CDR3 region: CASSFLGQGARSGANVLTF. For the CDR3, the DNA is TGTGCCAGCAGTTTCCTCGGACAGGGTGCCCGCTCTGGGGCCAACGTCCTGACTTTC. The chain couples TRBV12-3 or TRBV12-4 to TRBJ2-6; 8 bases are a match to TRBD1. The junction had 10 bases not matched to a gene; V was cut back by 3 bases and J by 0 bases. The CDR3 consists of 19 residues.

This clonotype was seen many times. The chain links TRBV6-2 or TRBV6-3 to TRBJ1-4, with TRBD1 matching 7 bases. This CDR3 spans 15 amino acids. Germline trimming cut 4 bases from V and 5 bases from J; bases unmatched to any gene: 7. Germline V CDR1 and CDR2: MNHEY, SVGEGT. The CDR3 coding sequence is TGTGCCAGCAGTTTGACCGGGACAGCAAATGAAAAACTGTTTTTT. This translates into CASSLTGTANEKLFF.

This rearrangement joins TRBV30 to TRBJ2-1; D gene uncertain. CDR3 length equals 12 residues. Per germline, CDR1 GTSNPN and CDR2 SVGIG (reference sequence). V shed 0 bases and J shed 6 bases, with 6 bases lying between them. CDR3 nucleotide sequence: TGTGCCTGGAGTGTGGTGCGCAATGAGCAGTTCTTC. Translating gives CAWSVVRNEQFF.

This clonotype was seen many times. This rearrangement joins TRBV10-3 to TRBJ2-7, with 10 bases that match TRBD1. CDR3 length: 13 amino acids. Germline V gene lookup returns CDR1 ENHRY and CDR2 SYGVKD. The junction had 3 bases not matched to a gene; V was cut back by 7 bases and J by 3 bases. The CDR3 nucleotides are TGTGCCATCACCCGGGACAGGGGCTACGAGCAGTACTTC. Protein product: CAITRDRGYEQYF.

Many counts were recorded for this clonotype. The rearrangement joins TRBV6-5 to TRBJ2-1, with D uncertain. V shed 3 bases and J shed 6 bases, with 15 bases lying between them. The CDR3 covers 15 residues. The V gene's germline CDR1 is MNHEY and CDR2 SVGAGI. This CDR3 reads CASSYYPLGGNEQFF. CDR3 nucleotide sequence: TGTGCCAGCAGTTATTACCCTCTTGGCGGCAATGAGCAGTTCTTC.